This T cell receptor (beta chain) is from a study of T cells in Graves' hyperthyroidism and ophthalmopathy. V lost 0 bases to trimming and J lost 3 bases, with 5 bases between them. CDR1 and CDR2 from the germline V gene are LGHNA and YNFKEQ. The CDR3 has 14 amino acids. Amplification yielded TCR beta CDR3 regions, with RNA transcripts as the source. Primed by the HTBI set, a first-round RT-PCR was run on the TCR CDR3. A single record per CDR3 protein comes from TCRdb applying MiXCR to the multiplex PCR reads. The sample holds hundreds of thousands of distinct CDR3 sequences, less than 20% seen once. Out of roughly 9.1 ml of fresh peripheral blood came the PBMCs.

This receptor was obtained from a woman in her late teens or twenties with Graves' hyperthyroidism that later progressed to Graves' ophthalmopathy. Material for sequencing was blood. The chain joins TRBV4-2 to TRBJ2-2; no definite D call. The CDR3 spells CASSQERYTGELFF. The CDR3 nucleotides read TGTGCCAGCAGCCAAGAAAGATACACCGGGGAGCTGTTTTTT.